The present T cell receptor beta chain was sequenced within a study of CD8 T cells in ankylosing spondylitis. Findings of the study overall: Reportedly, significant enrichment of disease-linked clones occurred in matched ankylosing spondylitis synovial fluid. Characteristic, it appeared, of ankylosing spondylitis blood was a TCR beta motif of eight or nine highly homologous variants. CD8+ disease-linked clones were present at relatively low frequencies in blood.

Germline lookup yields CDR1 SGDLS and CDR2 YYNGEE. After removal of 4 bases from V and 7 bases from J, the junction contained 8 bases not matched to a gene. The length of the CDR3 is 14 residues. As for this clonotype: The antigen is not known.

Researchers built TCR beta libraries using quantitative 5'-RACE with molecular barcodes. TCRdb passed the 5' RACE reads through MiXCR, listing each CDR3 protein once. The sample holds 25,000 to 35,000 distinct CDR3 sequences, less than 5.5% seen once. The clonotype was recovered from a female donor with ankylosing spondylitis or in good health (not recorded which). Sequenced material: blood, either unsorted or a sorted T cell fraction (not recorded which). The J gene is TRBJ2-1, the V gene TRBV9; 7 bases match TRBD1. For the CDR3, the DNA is TGTGCCAGCAGCCTACAGGGGATTGCGAATGAGCAGTTCTTC. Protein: CASSLQGIANEQFF. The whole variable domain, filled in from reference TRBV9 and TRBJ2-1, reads DSGVTQTPKHLITATGQRVTLRCSPRSGDLSVYWYQQSLDQGLQFLIQYYNGEERAKGNILERFSAQQFPDLHSELNLSSLELGDSALYFCASSLQGIANEQFFGPGTRLTVL.